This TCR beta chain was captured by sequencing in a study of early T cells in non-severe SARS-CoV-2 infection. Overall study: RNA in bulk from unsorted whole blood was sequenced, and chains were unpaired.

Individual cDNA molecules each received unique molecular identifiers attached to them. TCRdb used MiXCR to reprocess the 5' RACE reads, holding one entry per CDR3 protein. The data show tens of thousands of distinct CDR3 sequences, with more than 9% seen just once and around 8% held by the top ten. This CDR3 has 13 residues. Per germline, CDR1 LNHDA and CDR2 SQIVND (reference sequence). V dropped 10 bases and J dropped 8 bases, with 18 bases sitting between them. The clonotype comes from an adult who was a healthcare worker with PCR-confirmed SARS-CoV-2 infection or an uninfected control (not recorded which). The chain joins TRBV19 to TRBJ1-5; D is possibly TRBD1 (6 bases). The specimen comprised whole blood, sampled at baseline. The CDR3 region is CATRQVDLEPQHF. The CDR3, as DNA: TGTGCCACTAGACAGGTCGATTTGGAGCCCCAGCATTTT.